The 22 T cell receptor beta chains reported below all come from one sample, sequenced in a study of cytomegalovirus exposure and HLA in healthy donors. PCR amplification relied on 60 Vbeta primers (plus 13 Jbeta primers). The repertoire was sequenced with immunoSEQ multiplex PCR; TCRdb's copy has only in-frame clones and lacks some. The sample has some 85,000 clones; roughly 84% are singletons. The specimen sequenced was PBMCs. The source is a woman aged 50 to 65 in good health and CMV-seronegative.

The chain recombines TRBV5-4 with TRBJ2-3; a possible D gene is TRBD2 (6 bases). The CDR3 is 14 amino acids. Per germline, CDR1 SGHNT and CDR2 YYREEE (reference sequence). The V and J ends lost 2 bases and 5 bases respectively, with 12 bases between them. The CDR3 DNA follows: TGTGCCAGCAGCTTTGAGCGGGTGAGAGATACGCAGTATTTT. This encodes CASSFERVRDTQYF.

The rearrangement uses TRBV19 and TRBJ1-3; 7 bases match TRBD1. V shed 4 bases, J shed 0 bases, and the junction held 9 bases outside the gene matches. The CDR3 has 17 residues. Germline CDR1 LNHDA, CDR2 SQIVND (reference sequence). CDR3 DNA sequence: TGTGCCAGTAGTAGGGGAACAGGGGTCGACTCTGGAAACACCATATATTTT. It specifies CASSRGTGVDSGNTIYF.

The rearrangement uses TRBV6-1 and TRBJ1-2; no clear D. The germline CDR1 and CDR2 sequences are MNHNS and SASEGT. V lost 8 bases and J lost 0, with 10 bases in between. There are 13 residues in the CDR3. The CDR3: CASATGSNYGYTF. Written as DNA, the CDR3 is TGTGCCAGCGCAACGGGGTCTAACTATGGCTACACCTTC.

The chain has TRBV4-2 and TRBJ2-1; TRBD2 aligns across 14 bases. The germline V gene encodes CDR1 LGHNA and CDR2 YNFKEQ. The CDR3 has 20 amino acids. Unmatched junction bases numbered 11, after V lost 4 bases and J lost 0 bases. As DNA, the CDR3 is TGTGCCAGCAGCCTCCGACTAGCGGGAGGGAGGATCAGCTCCTACAATGAGCAGTTCTTC. This codes for CASSLRLAGGRISSYNEQFF.

The chain recombines TRBV11-3 with TRBJ1-1; no reliable D call. This CDR3 has 15 amino acids. From germline, CDR1 is SGHNT and CDR2 YENEEA. Trimming pared 1 base from V and 2 bases from J, leaving 11 bases between. CDR3 amino acids: CASSLGTGINTEAFF. DNA of the CDR3: TGTGCCAGCAGCTTAGGGACCGGGATCAACACTGAAGCTTTCTTT.

This clone has only a few counts. The CDR3 sequence: CASRPTGGGHGYTF. Here the CDR3 DNA reads TGTGCCAGCAGGCCTACAGGGGGCGGTCATGGCTACACCTTC. J is TRBJ1-2 and V is TRBV28; 9 nucleotides match TRBD1. Germline loops: CDR1 MDHEN, CDR2 SYDVKM. J lost 6 bases, V lost 6 bases, and 8 bases had no gene match. The CDR3 spans 14 residues.

This clone came up a few times. The chain has TRBV6-5 and TRBJ2-7, with TRBD2 matching 10 bases. J gave up 5 bases and V 0 bases, and 7 bases lay outside the gene matches. The CDR3 runs 16 residues. The germline CDR1 and CDR2 sequences are MNHEY and SVGAGI. The CDR3 sequence: CASSYSGAGGTHEQYF. Written as DNA, the CDR3 is TGTGCCAGCAGTTACTCAGGAGCGGGAGGGACCCACGAGCAGTACTTC.

The V and J genes are TRBV5-4 and TRBJ2-2, with 7 bases aligning to TRBD1. Germline CDR1 reads SGHNT; CDR2 reads YYREEE (reference sequence). Losses at the gene ends were 4 bases for V and 4 bases for J; bases not matched to a gene: 7. The CDR3 totals 15 residues. The CDR3: CASSPRTGTTGELFF. The CDR3 coding sequence is TGTGCCAGCAGCCCAAGGACAGGAACCACCGGGGAGCTGTTTTTT.

This rearrangement joins TRBV7-9 to TRBJ2-3, with a tentative D call TRBD2 (5 bases). With 1 base removed from V and 2 bases from J, the gap between germline ends came to 10 bases. This CDR3 contains 15 residues. Germline values: CDR1 SEHNR, CDR2 FQNEAQ (reference sequence). CDR3 region: CASSLGEDFTDTQYF. CDR3 in DNA: TGTGCCAGCAGCTTAGGTGAGGACTTCACAGATACGCAGTATTTT.

This clone has more than one count but fewer than ten. The gene calls are TRBV10-3 and TRBJ2-7, with D possibly being TRBD1 (6 bases). Germline loops: CDR1 ENHRY, CDR2 SYGVKD. The CDR3 length is 12 residues. V lost 9 bases and J lost 3, with 12 bases in between. DNA for the CDR3: TGTGCCATACTAACAGGGAACTACGAGCAGTACTTC. Its protein product is CAILTGNYEQYF.

This chain links TRBV7-9 with TRBJ1-2; tentatively, D is TRBD1 (5 bases). CDR1 is SEHNR, CDR2 FQNEAQ, per germline (reference sequence). CDR3 length equals 14 residues. V gave up 5 bases and J gave up 1 base, with 11 bases separating them. The CDR3 bases are TGTGCCAGCAGCCGCTCAGGGTTTAACTATGGCTACACCTTC. This sequence encodes CASSRSGFNYGYTF.

V is TRBV4-1 and J is TRBJ2-3; weak D call: TRBD1 (5 bases). The CDR3 sequence is 13 residues long. Trimming took off 0 bases at V and 13 bases at J, with 14 bases between the two ends. Per germline, CDR1 MGHRA and CDR2 YSYEKL. Written as DNA, the CDR3 is TGCGCCAGCAGCCAAGAATTCTCGTCAGGGAAGTATTTT. Translation: CASSQEFSSGKYF.

The chain couples TRBV10-2 to TRBJ1-5; D unclear. Germline V gives CDR1 WSHSY, CDR2 SAAADI. V was pared by 2 bases and J by 7 bases, with 9 bases between. This CDR3 spans 13 amino acids. The chain's CDR3 is CASSEGSSQPQHF. As DNA, the CDR3 is TGCGCCAGCAGTGAGGGTTCGAGCCAGCCCCAGCATTTT.

The chain couples TRBV18 to TRBJ1-5; 11 bases fit TRBD1. V shed 2 bases, J shed 9 bases, and the junction held 6 bases outside the gene matches. In germline, CDR1 is KGHSH, CDR2 LQKENI. This CDR3 is built from 15 residues. CDR3 sequence reads: CASSPGTGGDGPQHF. CDR3 DNA sequence: TGTGCCAGCTCACCAGGGACAGGGGGTGATGGGCCCCAGCATTTT.

The chain links TRBV7-9 to TRBJ2-3; a weak D match, TRBD1 (5 bases). V lost 1 base and J 0 bases, leaving 11 bases between the germline ends. CDR1 and CDR2 (germline): SEHNR, FQNEAQ (reference sequence). The CDR3 spans 16 residues. The CDR3 region is CASSLDQGASTDTQYF. CDR3 sequence (DNA): TGTGCCAGCAGCTTAGACCAAGGGGCTAGCACAGATACGCAGTATTTT.

The V gene is TRBV6-5, the J gene TRBJ1-5; maybe TRBD1 (6 bases). Germline lookup yields CDR1 MNHEY and CDR2 SVGAGI. Trimming pared 5 bases from V and 8 bases from J, leaving 16 bases between. This CDR3 is built from 14 residues. The chain's CDR3 is CASSKDRLVKPQHF. The CDR3 DNA follows: TGTGCCAGCAGTAAAGACAGGTTGGTGAAGCCCCAGCATTTT.

This chain uses TRBV11-2 with TRBJ1-1; 10 bases agree with TRBD1. The J segment lost 4 bases and the V segment lost 0 bases, leaving 8 bases of the junction unmatched. This CDR3 has 17 amino acids. Germline loops: CDR1 SGHAT, CDR2 FQNNGV. CDR3 region: CASSLDRVRQGATEAFF. CDR3 nucleotide sequence: TGTGCCAGCAGCTTAGATCGTGTAAGACAGGGGGCCACTGAAGCTTTCTTT.

This clone was seen only a few times. This chain links TRBV28 with TRBJ1-1; possible D gene TRBD1, 6 bases. This CDR3 has 15 residues. CDR1 and CDR2 from the germline V gene are MDHEN and SYDVKM. Trimming stripped 4 bases from V and 4 bases from J, with 16 bases between. The CDR3 sequence: CASSSYRASGTEAFF. CDR3 nucleotides: TGTGCCAGCAGTTCGTACAGGGCCTCGGGCACTGAAGCTTTCTTT.

The chain is built from TRBV19 and TRBJ1-3; D gene ambiguous. Trimming removed 6 bases at V and 4 bases at J, with 13 bases between. The length of the CDR3 is 14 residues. The germline V gene has CDR1 LNHDA and CDR2 SQIVND (reference sequence). CDR3 sequence: CASRASGSGNTIYF. CDR3 coding DNA: TGTGCCAGTAGGGCTTCGGGGTCCGGAAACACCATATATTTT.

The V call is TRBV19, the J call TRBJ2-5; 8 nucleotides line up with TRBD1. The CDR3 has 13 residues. V gave up 8 bases and J gave up 0 bases; unmatched junction bases: 2. In germline, CDR1 is LNHDA, CDR2 SQIVND (reference sequence). The CDR3 DNA reads as TGTGCCAGTGAGGACAGGGACCAAGAGACCCAGTACTTC. Amino acid sequence: CASEDRDQETQYF.

The gene calls are TRBV15 and TRBJ2-5; D is perhaps TRBD2 (7 bases). Germline-derived CDR1 and CDR2 are LNHNV and YYDKDF (reference sequence). V shed 0 bases and J shed 9 bases, with 11 bases lying between them. CDR3 length equals 13 residues. The CDR3 region is CATSRERGGSQYF. The CDR3 DNA sequence: TGTGCCACCAGCAGAGAAAGGGGGGGGTCCCAGTACTTC.

V gene TRBV6-6 combines with J gene TRBJ2-1; TRBD1 aligns across 9 bases. Germline CDR1 and CDR2: MNHNY and SVGAGI (reference sequence). V lost 6 bases to trimming and J lost 2 bases; unmatched junction nucleotides: 8. CDR3 length: 16 amino acids. CDR3 bases: TGTGCCAGCAGCTCAGACAGGGGGTTGACCTACAATGAGCAGTTCTTC. It is translated as CASSSDRGLTYNEQFF.